The entry that follows covers one T cell receptor beta chain sequence. Profiling relied on immunoSEQ multiplex PCR, and the TCRdb table lists in-frame clones only, not all of them. Among about 67,000 clones listed, roughly nine tenths were seen once. Germline V lookup: CDR1 SGHVS, CDR2 FQNEAQ. The CDR3 extends over 15 amino acids. With 0 bases clipped from V and 6 bases from J, the junction kept 6 bases outside the gene matches. The sample belongs to a study of T cell changes during pregnancy in multiple sclerosis. This specimen consisted of peripheral blood, obtained in the second trimester of pregnancy. The genes are TRBV7-8 and TRBJ1-1; TRBD1 aligns across 8 bases. The receptor's source is a female donor with multiple sclerosis, enrolled in a pregnancy study. CDR3 sequence reads: CASSLAAGGRPEAFF. CDR3 in DNA: TGTGCCAGCAGCTTAGCGGCAGGGGGCCGACCTGAAGCTTTCTTT. The entire variable domain, with the rest obtained from reference TRBV7-8 and TRBJ1-1, is as follows: GAGVSQSPRYKVAKRGQDVALRCDPISGHVSLFWYQQALGQGPEFLTYFQNEAQLDKSGLPSDRFFAERPEGSVSTLKIQRTQQEDSAVYLCASSLAAGGRPEAFFGQGTRLTVV.